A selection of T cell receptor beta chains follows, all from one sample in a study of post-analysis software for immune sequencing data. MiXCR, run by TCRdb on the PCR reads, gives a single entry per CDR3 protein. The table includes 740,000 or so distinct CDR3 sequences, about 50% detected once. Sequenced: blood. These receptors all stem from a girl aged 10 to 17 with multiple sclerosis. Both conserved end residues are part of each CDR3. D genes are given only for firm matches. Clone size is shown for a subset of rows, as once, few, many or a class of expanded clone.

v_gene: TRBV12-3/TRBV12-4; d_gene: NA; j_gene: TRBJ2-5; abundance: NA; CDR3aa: CASSFGVAGTLGETQYF; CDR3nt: TGTGCCAGCAGTTTCGGAGTGGCAGGAACACTTGGAGAGACCCAGTACTTC
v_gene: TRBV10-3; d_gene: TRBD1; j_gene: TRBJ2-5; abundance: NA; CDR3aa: CAISGTGKETQYF; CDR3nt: TGTGCCATCAGTGGGACAGGGAAAGAGACCCAGTACTTC
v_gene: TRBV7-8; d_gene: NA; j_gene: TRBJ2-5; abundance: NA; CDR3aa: CASSPMRLLQETQYF; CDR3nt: TGTGCCAGCAGCCCGATGAGACTCCTCCAAGAGACCCAGTACTTC
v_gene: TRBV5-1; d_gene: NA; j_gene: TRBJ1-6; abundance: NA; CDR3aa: CASSLHRENSPLHF; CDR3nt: TGCGCCAGCAGCTTACACAGGGAAAATTCACCCCTCCACTTT
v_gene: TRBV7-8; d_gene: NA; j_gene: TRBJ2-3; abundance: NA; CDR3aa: CASSPRQRSTDTQYF; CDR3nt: TGTGCCAGCAGCCCTCGCCAGCGCTCCACAGATACGCAGTATTTT
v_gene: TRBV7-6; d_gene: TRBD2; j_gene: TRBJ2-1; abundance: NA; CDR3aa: CASSSDGGRGYNEQFF; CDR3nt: TGTGCCAGCAGCTCCGATGGCGGGAGGGGGTACAATGAGCAGTTCTTC
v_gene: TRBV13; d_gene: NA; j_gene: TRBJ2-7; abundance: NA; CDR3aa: CASSQTQGEQYF; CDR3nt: TGTGCCAGCAGCCAAACGCAGGGCGAGCAGTACTTC
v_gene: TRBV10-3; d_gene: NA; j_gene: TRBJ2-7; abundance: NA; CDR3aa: CAISRDAGNTYEQYF; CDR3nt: TGTGCCATCAGTCGGGATGCAGGGAATACCTACGAGCAGTACTTC
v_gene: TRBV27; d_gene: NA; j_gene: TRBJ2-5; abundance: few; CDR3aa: CASSFSYQETQYF; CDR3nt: TGTGCCAGCAGTTTCTCGTACCAAGAGACCCAGTACTTC
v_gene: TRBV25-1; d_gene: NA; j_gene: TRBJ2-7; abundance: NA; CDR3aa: CASNRLVGEQYF; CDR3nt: TGTGCCAGCAACCGACTGGTGGGCGAGCAGTACTTC
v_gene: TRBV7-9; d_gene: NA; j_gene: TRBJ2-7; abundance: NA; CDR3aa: CASSWGLSPGHEQYF; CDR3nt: TGTGCCAGCAGCTGGGGGTTGAGCCCGGGCCACGAGCAGTACTTC
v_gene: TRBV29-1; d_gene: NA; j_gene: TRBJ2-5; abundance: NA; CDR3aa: CSVSGTQETQYF; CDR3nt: TGCAGCGTCTCGGGGACCCAAGAGACCCAGTACTTC
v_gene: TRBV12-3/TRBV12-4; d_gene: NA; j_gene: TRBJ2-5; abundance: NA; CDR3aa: CASSSTAGKYF; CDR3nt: TGTGCCAGCAGTTCAACGGCAGGGAAGTACTTC
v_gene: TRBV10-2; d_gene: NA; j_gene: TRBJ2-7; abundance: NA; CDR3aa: CASSEGAGSWNEQYF; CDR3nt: TGCGCCAGCAGCGAGGGGGCGGGATCCTGGAATGAGCAGTACTTC
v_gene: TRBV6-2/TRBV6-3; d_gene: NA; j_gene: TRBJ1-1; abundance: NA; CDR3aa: CASSYSSFSNTEAFF; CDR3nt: TGTGCCAGCAGTTACTCGAGTTTCTCGAACACTGAAGCTTTCTTT
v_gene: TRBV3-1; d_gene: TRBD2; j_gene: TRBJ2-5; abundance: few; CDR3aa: CASSQALAGGRETQYF; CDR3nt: TGTGCCAGCAGCCAAGCTCTAGCGGGTGGTCGGGAGACCCAGTACTTC
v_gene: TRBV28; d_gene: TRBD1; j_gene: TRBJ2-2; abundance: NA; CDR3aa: CASSLDRAGGELFF; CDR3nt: TGTGCCAGTAGTCTGGACAGGGCCGGAGGGGAGCTGTTTTTT
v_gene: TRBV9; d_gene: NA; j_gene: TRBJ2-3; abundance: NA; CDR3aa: CASSVGRPTLLSSTDTQYF; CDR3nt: TGTGCCAGCAGCGTAGGCAGGCCCACCTTACTTTCTAGCACAGATACGCAGTATTTT
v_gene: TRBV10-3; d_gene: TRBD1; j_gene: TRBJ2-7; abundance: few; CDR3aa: CAISPTGSGSYEQYF; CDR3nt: TGTGCCATCAGCCCGACAGGGTCGGGGTCCTACGAGCAGTACTTC
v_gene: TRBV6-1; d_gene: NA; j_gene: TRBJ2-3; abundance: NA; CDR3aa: CASRGWISHTDTQYF; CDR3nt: TGTGCCAGCAGGGGGTGGATCTCACACACAGATACGCAGTATTTT
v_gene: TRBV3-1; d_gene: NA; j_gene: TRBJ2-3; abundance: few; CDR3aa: CASSLRGRIADTQYF; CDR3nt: TGTGCCAGCAGCCTGAGAGGGAGGATCGCAGATACGCAGTATTTT
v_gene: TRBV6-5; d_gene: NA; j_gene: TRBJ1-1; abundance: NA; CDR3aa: CASSYDTGYSRNTEAFF; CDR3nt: TGTGCCAGCAGTTACGACACCGGTTACAGTAGAAACACTGAAGCTTTCTTT
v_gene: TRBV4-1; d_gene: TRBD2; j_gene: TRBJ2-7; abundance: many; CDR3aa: CASSQLAGLISGYEQYF; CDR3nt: TGCGCCAGCAGCCAATTAGCGGGGCTTATATCTGGGTACGAGCAGTACTTC
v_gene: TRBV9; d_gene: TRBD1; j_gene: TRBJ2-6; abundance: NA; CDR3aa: CASSARTGFGANVLTF; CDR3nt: TGTGCCAGCAGCGCGAGGACAGGGTTTGGGGCCAACGTCCTGACTTTC
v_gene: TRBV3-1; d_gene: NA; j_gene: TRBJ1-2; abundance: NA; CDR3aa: CASSQSDRTFNYGYTF; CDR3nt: TGTGCCAGCAGCCAATCCGACAGGACCTTTAACTATGGCTACACCTTC
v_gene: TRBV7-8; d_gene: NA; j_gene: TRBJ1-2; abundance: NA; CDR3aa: CASSPREQGYTF; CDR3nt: TGTGCCAGCAGCCCGCGAGAACAAGGCTACACCTTC
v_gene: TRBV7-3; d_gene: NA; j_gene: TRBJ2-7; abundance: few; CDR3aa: CASSPTGIDEQYF; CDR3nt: TGTGCCAGCAGCCCCACAGGGATCGACGAGCAGTACTTC
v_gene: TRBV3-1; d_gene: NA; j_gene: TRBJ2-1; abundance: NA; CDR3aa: CASSQSLGPEGDEQFF; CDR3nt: TGTGCCAGCAGCCAGAGTTTAGGTCCGGAGGGCGATGAGCAGTTCTTC
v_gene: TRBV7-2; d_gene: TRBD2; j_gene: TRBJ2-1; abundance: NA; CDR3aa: CASSLREGHFNEQFF; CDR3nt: TGTGCCAGCAGCTTGCGGGAGGGCCATTTCAATGAGCAGTTCTTC
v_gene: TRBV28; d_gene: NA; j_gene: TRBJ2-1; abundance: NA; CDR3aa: CASCATGFSYNEQFF; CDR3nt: TGTGCCAGCTGTGCGACGGGCTTCTCCTACAATGAGCAGTTCTTC
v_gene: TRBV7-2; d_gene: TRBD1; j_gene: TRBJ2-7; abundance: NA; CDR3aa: CASSLDRVVSREQYF; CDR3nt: TGTGCCAGCAGCCTCGACAGGGTAGTTTCTCGCGAGCAGTACTTC
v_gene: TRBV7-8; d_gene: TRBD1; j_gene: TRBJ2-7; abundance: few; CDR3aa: CASSLGRQGRTYEQYF; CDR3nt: TGTGCCAGCAGCTTAGGGAGACAGGGGCGAACCTACGAGCAGTACTTC
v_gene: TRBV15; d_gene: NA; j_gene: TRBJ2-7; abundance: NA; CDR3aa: CAASRDGGYEQYF; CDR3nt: TGTGCCGCCAGCAGAGATGGAGGCTACGAGCAGTACTTC